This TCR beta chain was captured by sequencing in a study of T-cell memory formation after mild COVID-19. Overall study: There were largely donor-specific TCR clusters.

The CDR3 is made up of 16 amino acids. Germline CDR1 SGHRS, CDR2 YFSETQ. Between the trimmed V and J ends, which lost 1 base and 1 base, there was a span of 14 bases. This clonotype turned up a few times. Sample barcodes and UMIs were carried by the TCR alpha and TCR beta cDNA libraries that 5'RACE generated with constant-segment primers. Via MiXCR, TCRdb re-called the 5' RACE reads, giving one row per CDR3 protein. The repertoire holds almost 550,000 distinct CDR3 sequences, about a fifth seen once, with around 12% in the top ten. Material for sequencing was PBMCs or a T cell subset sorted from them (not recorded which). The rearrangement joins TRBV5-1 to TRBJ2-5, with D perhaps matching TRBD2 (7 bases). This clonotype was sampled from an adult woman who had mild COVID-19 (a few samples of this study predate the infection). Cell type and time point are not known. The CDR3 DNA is TGCGCCAGCAGCTTGCTCGCGGGGGCTCCCCAAGAGACCCAGTACTTC. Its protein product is CASSLLAGAPQETQYF.